These 12 T cell receptor beta chains were sequenced from one sample in a study of cytomegalovirus exposure and HLA in healthy donors (dated by TCRdb to about 2017). The library relied on the immunoSEQ multiplex PCR assay. For the multiplex PCR, a mixture combining 60 forward primers for TCR Vbeta segments and 13 reverse primers for TCR Jbeta segments was used. TCRdb limited this immuneACCESS table to in-frame rearrangements with V and J called. A share of clones is missing; checked studies link under half to unresolved V genes, and the rest is unexplained. Across this sample there are around 35,000 clones, with around 70% seen only once. 6.3% of the sample belongs to the ten largest clones. The sequencing input was PBMCs. All receptors come from a man aged 25-45 years in good health and CMV-seronegative.

The V and J genes are TRBV7-2 and TRBJ1-2; no firm D call. The CDR3 is 16 amino acids. Trimming took 2 bases from V and 3 from J, leaving 16 bases between them. Germline V gene data show CDR1 as SGHTA and CDR2 as FQGNSA. DNA of the CDR3: TGTGCCAGCAGCTTAAGCTCTCCGCCACCATACTATGGCTACACCTTC. Its protein is CASSLSSPPPYYGYTF.

CDR3 sequence: CASSTGSNGYTF. In DNA form, the CDR3 reads TGTGCCAGTTCCACAGGGAGTAATGGCTACACCTTC. The J gene is TRBJ1-2, the V gene TRBV6-1; D is perhaps TRBD1 (6 bases). This CDR3 has 12 amino acids. From germline, CDR1 is MNHNS and CDR2 SASEGT. V lost 9 bases, J lost 6 bases, and 14 bases lay in between.

The chain couples TRBV18 to TRBJ1-3, with D possibly TRBD1 on 5 matching bases. There are 13 residues in the CDR3. CDR1 and CDR2 (germline): KGHSH, LQKENI. V was cut by 3 bases and J by 7 bases, with 10 bases left in between. DNA for the CDR3: TGTGCCAGCTCACCCCAGGGTGTTAACACCATATATTTT. Its protein is CASSPQGVNTIYF. Complete variable domain (other parts from reference TRBV18 and TRBJ1-3): NAGVMQNPRHLVRRRGQEARLRCSPMKGHSHVYWYRQLPEEGLKFMVYLQKENIIDESGMPKERFSAEFPKEGPSILRIQQVVRGDSAAYFCASSPQGVNTIYFGEGSWLTVV.

The chain couples TRBV4-1 to TRBJ2-3; unclear D gene. CDR1 is MGHRA, CDR2 YSYEKL, per germline. The V end was cut by 0 bases, the J end by 8 bases, with 6 bases between. The CDR3 consists of 12 residues. In nucleotides, the CDR3 is TGCGCCAGCAGCCAAGACTCCCCTACGCAGTATTTT. Translation: CASSQDSPTQYF.

This chain links TRBV7-8 with TRBJ2-2; D unclear. Looked up from germline, CDR1 is SGHVS and CDR2 is FQNEAQ. This CDR3 contains 14 residues. V dropped 5 bases and J dropped 0 bases, with 7 bases sitting between them. The CDR3 nucleotides read TGTGCCAGCAGCCTATTACCGAACACCGGGGAGCTGTTTTTT. This gives the protein CASSLLPNTGELFF.

The chain carries TRBV15 and TRBJ1-5; D remains ambiguous. The ends were cut back, 1 base at V and 8 bases at J, with 9 bases in the middle. Germline assignment: CDR1 LNHNV and CDR2 YYDKDF (reference sequence). CDR3 size: 13 residues. The CDR3 spells CATSRAPGEPQHF. The CDR3 coding sequence is TGTGCCACCAGCAGAGCTCCCGGTGAGCCCCAGCATTTT.

Regarding this clone: This CDR3 is also generated by other DNA sequences in the sample. The CDR3 reads CASSSYVGQANEKLFF. The CDR3 DNA follows: TGTGCCAGCAGCTCCTATGTGGGACAGGCAAATGAAAAACTGTTTTTT. This sequence joins TRBV7-9 and TRBJ1-4, with TRBD1 matching over 8 bases. The CDR3 has 16 residues. Per germline, CDR1 SEHNR and CDR2 FQNEAQ (reference sequence). V gave up 4 bases and J gave up 5 bases; unmatched junction bases: 9.

The chain couples TRBV6-1 to TRBJ2-7, with TRBD2 matching over 11 bases. Germline CDR1 reads MNHNS; CDR2 reads SASEGT. The length of the CDR3 is 15 residues. The V gene end was trimmed by 4 bases and the J gene end by 4 bases; junction bases not matched to a gene: 6. The CDR3 DNA reads as TGTGCCAGCAGTGCCAGACTAGCGGGACGATACGAGCAGTACTTC. The encoded protein is CASSARLAGRYEQYF.

There are a few counts of this clone. The chain couples TRBV7-3 to TRBJ2-7, with D maybe TRBD2 (5 bases). Per germline, CDR1 SGHTA and CDR2 FQGTGA. V gave up 5 bases and J gave up 0 bases, with 11 bases separating them. The CDR3 sequence is 14 residues long. CDR3: CASSPLGSSYEQYF. Here the CDR3 DNA reads TGTGCCAGCAGCCCGCTTGGGAGCTCCTACGAGCAGTACTTC.

CDR3 residues: CASSLLGGGGGNQPQHF. The CDR3 DNA reads as TGTGCCAGCAGTTTACTGGGGGGGGGAGGGGGCAATCAGCCCCAGCATTTT. This chain connects TRBV27 to TRBJ1-5; D is possibly TRBD1 (5 bases). CDR1 is MNHEY, CDR2 SMNVEV, per germline (reference sequence). V lost 2 bases, J lost 2 bases, and 16 bases lay in between. The CDR3 runs 17 residues.

Only one count was recorded for this clone. The rearrangement uses TRBV5-1 and TRBJ2-4, with a tentative D call TRBD2 (7 bases). The CDR3 consists of 15 residues. With 4 bases removed from V and 6 bases from J, the gap between germline ends came to 17 bases. The germline V gene has CDR1 SGHRS and CDR2 YFSETQ. The CDR3 sequence is CASSQMRGGGNIQYF. Here the CDR3 DNA reads TGCGCCAGCAGCCAAATGAGGGGGGGAGGAAACATTCAGTACTTC.

The chain links TRBV6-1 to TRBJ1-5; the D gene is possibly TRBD1 (5 bases). The CDR3 loop spans 13 amino acids. Germline V gene data show CDR1 as MNHNS and CDR2 as SASEGT. V lost 10 bases, J lost 2 bases, and 12 bases lay in between. The CDR3, as DNA: TGTGCCACCCTGGGCAGGGGCAATCAGCCCCAGCATTTT. Translated, it gives CATLGRGNQPQHF.